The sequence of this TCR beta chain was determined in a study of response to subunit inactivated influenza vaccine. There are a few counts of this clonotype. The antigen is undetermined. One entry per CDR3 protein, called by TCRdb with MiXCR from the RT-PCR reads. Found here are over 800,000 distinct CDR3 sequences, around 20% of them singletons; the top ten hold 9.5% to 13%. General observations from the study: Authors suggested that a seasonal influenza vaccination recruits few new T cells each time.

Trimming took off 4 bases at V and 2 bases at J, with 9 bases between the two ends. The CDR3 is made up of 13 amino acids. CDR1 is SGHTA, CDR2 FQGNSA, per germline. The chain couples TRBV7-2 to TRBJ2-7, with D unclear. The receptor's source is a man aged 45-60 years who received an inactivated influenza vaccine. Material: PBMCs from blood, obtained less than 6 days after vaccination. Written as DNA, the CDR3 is TGTGCCAGCAGCTCCCGTCCCGCCTACGAGCAGTACTTC. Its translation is CASSSRPAYEQYF.